The source of this T cell receptor beta chain is a study of T cell responses to AZD1222 COVID-19 vaccine. The CDR3 consists of 14 residues. Germline V CDR1 and CDR2: MNHNS, SASEGT. Trimming removed 0 bases at V and 4 bases at J, with 7 bases between. This clone was detected only once. No antigen is known for it. Regarding the study as a whole: Clonal diversity may have been underestimated, and the donors were mostly white British, with more females than males.

Clones were read by immunoSEQ multiplex PCR, and TCRdb kept only the in-frame ones, dropping some. Here the sample spans nearly 100,000 clones, around nine tenths being singletons. The chain has TRBV6-1 and TRBJ1-3; D is undetermined. Source: peripheral blood, taken on day 0 of AZD1222 vaccination. This TCR came from an adult in good health. CDR3 nucleotide sequence: TGTGCCAGCAGTGAAGCGTGGAGCGGAAACACCATATATTTT. Translated, it gives CASSEAWSGNTIYF.